The present T cell receptor (beta chain) was sequenced within a study of T-cell reconstitution after alpha-beta-depleted transplantation in children. Unique molecular identifiers were used to barcode this TCRbeta library. Each CDR3 protein gets one entry after TCRdb re-called the PCR reads with MiXCR. The profile covers several thousand distinct CDR3 sequences, with over 9.5% appearing a single time and less than 60% taken by the ten largest. This clonotype was counted many times. Its cognate antigen is unknown. Whole-study findings and limits: At day 60, the high TCRbeta diversity found in some patients originated from recipient T cells and thymic progenitors that had survived. At around two months after transplant, the alpha-beta T cells were reportedly derived from several hundred expanded clones that came from non-depleted graft cells.

The origin of this receptor is a patient under 10 years old who had a stem cell transplant for inherited bone marrow failure, so the T cells may come from the graft donor. The sequencing here drew on PBMCs, mostly from graft donor cells, taken 60 days after TCRalphabeta/CD19-depleted stem cell transplant.

The CDR3 DNA sequence: TGTGCCAGCAGCTGGACAGGGATGGAGACCCAGTACTTC. This gives the protein CASSWTGMETQYF. The J gene is TRBJ2-5, the V gene TRBV3-1, with 8 nucleotides matching TRBD1. CDR1 and CDR2 (germline): LGHDT, YNNKEL (reference sequence). The CDR3 length is 13 residues. The trim removed 5 bases at V and 5 bases at J, leaving 4 bases unmatched.